One sample yielded the 23 T cell receptor beta chains listed below, sequenced in a study of OX40 agonist ivuxolimab in advanced cancers. TCRdb's table, derived via immunoSEQ multiplex PCR, lists solely in-frame clones and lacks some. The data show tens of thousands of clones, roughly 86% seen once. Sequencing was performed on CD4+ or CD8+ T cells sorted from blood, taken in a trial of the OX40 agonist ivuxolimab. The receptors stem from an adult with an advanced solid tumor such as melanoma, head and neck, liver or kidney cancer.

The rearrangement links TRBV5-8 to TRBJ1-3; 7 bases agree with TRBD1. The CDR3 length is 14 residues. Germline values: CDR1 SGHTS, CDR2 YDEGEE. V was pared by 4 bases and J by 4 bases, with 5 bases of the junction left unmatched. CDR3 coding DNA: TGTGCCAGCAGCGCGACAGGGTCGGGAAACACCATATATTTT. As protein: CASSATGSGNTIYF. Based on the CDR3 plus reference TRBV5-8 and TRBJ1-3, the full variable domain is EAGVTQSPTHLIKTRGQQATLRCSPISGHTSVYWYQQALGLGLQFLLWYDEGEERNRGNFPPRFSGRQFPNYSSELNVNALELEDSALYLCASSATGSGNTIYFGEGSWLTVV.

This clone was counted only a few times. The rearrangement links TRBV7-2 to TRBJ2-1; D unclear. The CDR3 is made up of 14 amino acids. The V gene lost 5 bases and the J gene lost 10 bases, with 18 bases spanning the gap. Germline assignment: CDR1 SGHTA and CDR2 FQGNSA. CDR3 coding DNA: TGTGCCAGCAGCCCCCTCTCCCGTATACCCGAGCAGTTCTTC. Residues: CASSPLSRIPEQFF.

The chain links TRBV2 to TRBJ1-1; D gene ambiguous. Trimming removed 4 bases at V and 2 bases at J, with 8 bases between. This CDR3 spans 13 amino acids. Germline CDR1 SNHLY, CDR2 FYNNEI. The DNA for the CDR3 is TGTGCCAGCAGTGCCCCGGCCAACACTGAAGCTTTCTTT. Translated: CASSAPANTEAFF.

The rearrangement uses TRBV19 and TRBJ2-7; 9 positions agree with TRBD2. The germline gives CDR1 LNHDA, CDR2 SQIVND (reference sequence). V was clipped by 0 bases and J by 0 bases; unmatched bases: 0. This CDR3 is built from 15 residues. CDR3 bases: TGTGCCAGTAGTATAGAGCGGGGGGGCTCCTACGAGCAGTACTTC. Its protein is CASSIERGGSYEQYF.

The rearrangement uses TRBV5-1 and TRBJ2-2, with a tentative D call TRBD2 (6 bases). Germline CDR1 reads SGHRS; CDR2 reads YFSETQ. V lost 4 bases, J lost 0 bases, and 10 bases lay in between. The CDR3 length is 15 residues. CDR3 sequence (DNA): TGCGCCAGCAGCAGTAGCGGATCGAACACCGGGGAGCTGTTTTTT. Its protein is CASSSSGSNTGELFF.

This sequence joins TRBV5-1 and TRBJ1-1, with 7 bases that match TRBD1. The CDR3 length is 16 residues. With V trimmed by 3 bases and J by 0 bases, 8 bases remained unmatched. Germline CDR1 reads SGHRS; CDR2 reads YFSETQ. The CDR3 region has the DNA TGCGCCAGCAGCTCGGGACAGCGCGCGTTGAACACTGAAGCTTTCTTT. Its translation: CASSSGQRALNTEAFF.

This clone turned up a few times. The V and J genes are TRBV9 and TRBJ1-1, with D unresolved. Per germline, CDR1 SGDLS and CDR2 YYNGEE. Trimming pared 0 bases from V and 5 bases from J, leaving 8 bases between. This CDR3 is 13 amino acids long. CDR3 nucleotides: TGTGCCAGCAGCGTAGAAGGGCGGACTGAAGCTTTCTTT. This sequence encodes CASSVEGRTEAFF.

The chain carries TRBV9 and TRBJ2-2; no firm D call. V was trimmed by 1 base and J by 5 bases, leaving 6 bases between them. Germline V lookup: CDR1 SGDLS, CDR2 YYNGEE. The CDR3 contains 13 residues. The CDR3 is CASSVIGTGELFF. The CDR3 DNA follows: TGTGCCAGCAGCGTAATTGGGACCGGGGAGCTGTTTTTT.

V is TRBV28 and J is TRBJ1-4, with TRBD1 matching 7 bases. The CDR3 totals 16 residues. With V trimmed by 5 bases and J by 7 bases, 13 bases remained unmatched. Looked up from germline, CDR1 is MDHEN and CDR2 is SYDVKM. The CDR3 protein is CASSQGGLLLGEKLFF. CDR3 nucleotides: TGTGCCAGCAGTCAGGGGGGCCTACTCCTGGGTGAAAAACTGTTTTTT. The full variable domain, in which reference TRBV28 and TRBJ1-4 provide the parts outside the CDR3, is DVKVTQSSRYLVKRTGEKVFLECVQDMDHENMFWYRQDPGLGLRLIYFSYDVKMKEKGDIPEGYSVSREKKERFSLILESASTNQTSMYLCASSQGGLLLGEKLFFGSGTQLSVL.

This clone appeared a single time. The chain couples TRBV7-2 to TRBJ2-4, with D perhaps TRBD2 (6 bases). Germline V CDR1 and CDR2: SGHTA, FQGNSA. CDR3 length equals 15 residues. V was clipped by 0 bases and J by 5 bases, with 11 bases between them. The CDR3 loop reads CASSLASTRQNIQYF. The CDR3 bases are TGTGCCAGCAGCTTAGCGTCGACTAGGCAAAACATTCAGTACTTC.

The chain couples TRBV7-2 to TRBJ2-3; D may be TRBD2 (6 bases). V was trimmed by 0 bases and J by 3 bases, leaving 10 bases between them. The CDR3 totals 15 residues. Germline CDR1 is SGHTA and CDR2 is FQGNSA. Written as DNA, the CDR3 is TGTGCCAGCAGCTTAGCCTATCGGGGGACAGATACGCAGTATTTT. Encoded protein: CASSLAYRGTDTQYF.

The chain joins TRBV28 to TRBJ1-2; 10 bases map to TRBD1. The trim removed 5 bases at V and 4 bases at J, leaving 10 bases unmatched. The CDR3 length is 16 residues. Per the germline V gene, CDR1 is MDHEN and CDR2 is SYDVKM. The CDR3 loop reads CASSGDRGLQLYGYTF. The DNA for the CDR3 is TGTGCCAGCAGTGGTGACAGGGGGCTGCAACTCTATGGCTACACCTTC.

This chain joins TRBV6-1 and TRBJ1-2; TRBD1 aligns across 8 bases. This CDR3 has 14 amino acids. The ends lost 4 bases at V and 7 bases at J; junction bases unmatched: 8. CDR1 MNHNS and CDR2 SASEGT come from the germline V gene. CDR3 coding DNA: TGTGCCAGCAGTGTTGACAGGGGTTCTGCTGGCTACACCTTC. Translated, it gives CASSVDRGSAGYTF.

This chain connects TRBV19 to TRBJ2-5; perhaps TRBD2 as D (5 bases). This CDR3 is built from 16 residues. Germline V gene lookup returns CDR1 LNHDA and CDR2 SQIVND (reference sequence). The V end was cut by 5 bases, the J end by 1 base, with 17 bases between. The CDR3 protein is CASSLRPAAPQETQYF. The DNA for the CDR3 is TGTGCCAGTAGTCTCCGTCCAGCGGCACCCCAAGAGACCCAGTACTTC.

Written as DNA, the CDR3 is TGTGCCAGCTCACCAGGGGGACAGGAGAAGCAGTACTTC. Translating gives CASSPGGQEKQYF. The V gene is TRBV18, the J gene TRBJ2-7; 8 bases are shared with TRBD1. The ends lost 2 bases at V and 8 bases at J; junction bases unmatched: 5. The CDR3 has 13 residues. From germline, CDR1 is KGHSH and CDR2 LQKENI.

The chain joins TRBV18 to TRBJ2-7; D possibly uses TRBD1 or TRBD2 (6 bases each). V was pared by 5 bases and J by 11 bases, with 13 bases between. CDR1 and CDR2 (germline): KGHSH, LQKENI. The CDR3 extends over 11 amino acids. The CDR3 protein is CASSAGQEEYF. CDR3 DNA sequence: TGTGCCAGCTCAGCGGGACAAGAGGAGTACTTC.

The genes are TRBV5-8 and TRBJ1-3; D is uncertain. CDR1 SGHTS and CDR2 YDEGEE come from the germline V gene. CDR3 size: 16 residues. V was trimmed by 0 bases and J by 2 bases, leaving 12 bases between them. The CDR3 DNA follows: TGTGCCAGCAGCTTGGGCCCCGGGTACGCTGGAAACACCATATATTTT. This sequence encodes CASSLGPGYAGNTIYF.

The chain links TRBV7-9 to TRBJ1-4; D not certain. The CDR3 runs 11 residues. The V gene lost 5 bases and the J gene lost 8 bases, with 6 bases spanning the gap. Germline CDR1 is SEHNR and CDR2 is FQNEAQ (reference sequence). The CDR3 nucleotides read TGTGCCAGCAGCAGAGAGGAAAAACTGTTTTTT. It translates to CASSREEKLFF.

V usage is TRBV7-2 and J usage is TRBJ2-7; no clear D. The germline V gene encodes CDR1 SGHTA and CDR2 FQGNSA. V shed 5 bases and J shed 1 base, with 12 bases lying between them. The CDR3 runs to 14 residues. CDR3 amino acids: CASSPLRSSYEQYF. The CDR3 coding sequence is TGTGCCAGCAGCCCCCTTAGGTCATCCTACGAGCAGTACTTC.

This rearrangement joins TRBV7-2 to TRBJ2-1; D is ambiguous. The V gene's germline CDR1 is SGHTA and CDR2 FQGNSA. Trimming took off 1 base at V and 10 bases at J, with 8 bases between the two ends. The CDR3 is made up of 12 amino acids. This CDR3 reads CASSLEAGEQFF. Written as DNA, the CDR3 is TGTGCCAGCAGCTTAGAAGCAGGCGAGCAGTTCTTC.

V and J are TRBV4-1 and TRBJ2-6; D uncertain. Trimming shortened V by 4 bases and J by 0 bases, and 10 bases separated the two germline ends. Germline V gene data show CDR1 as MGHRA and CDR2 as YSYEKL. The CDR3 loop spans 16 amino acids. CDR3 protein: CASSPDGISGANVLTF. The CDR3 coding sequence is TGCGCCAGCAGCCCCGATGGGATCTCTGGGGCCAACGTCCTGACTTTC.

The chain couples TRBV6-5 to TRBJ2-5; D may match TRBD1 or TRBD2 (5 bases each). The CDR3 covers 14 residues. The germline V and J ends were trimmed by 5 bases and 2 bases, with 12 bases remaining between them. CDR1 and CDR2 from the germline V gene are MNHEY and SVGAGI. CDR3 in amino acids: CASSLGPPQETQYF. The CDR3 DNA reads TGTGCCAGCAGTCTGGGACCGCCACAAGAGACCCAGTACTTC.

This clone was observed once. The CDR3 DNA reads as TGTGCCAGCAGCCAAGATCGAAGGGAGGAGCAGTTCTTC. Its protein product is CASSQDRREEQFF. The chain recombines TRBV4-2 with TRBJ2-1; D may be TRBD2 (5 bases). Germline CDR1 reads LGHNA; CDR2 reads YNFKEQ. The CDR3 spans 13 residues. The V end lost 0 bases, the J end lost 10 bases, and 10 bases lay between the germline ends.